This T cell receptor (beta chain) was profiled in a study of graft-versus-host responses after intestinal transplantation. Study-wide points: GvH clone levels peaked in circulation, and this peak was associated with early post-transplant HvG declines.

Sequencing used immunoSEQ multiplex PCR; TCRdb keeps in-frame clones, though not all of them. The table shows 13,000 or so clones, with roughly 83% occurring only once. This CDR3 is built from 13 residues. V lost 3 bases and J 1 base, leaving 6 bases between the germline ends. In germline, CDR1 is MNHEY, CDR2 SMNVEV (reference sequence). As concerns this clone: Its antigen is unidentified.

V and J are TRBV27 and TRBJ2-5; D uncertain. The receptor was derived from a human patient who received an intestinal transplant, so some T cells may come from the graft donor. The material sequenced was PBMCs, taken about 300 days after intestinal transplant. The CDR3 region has the DNA TGTGCCAGCAGTTTGGCCATCCAAGAGACCCAGTACTTC. It yields the protein CASSLAIQETQYF.